This T cell receptor beta chain appears in the sequencing data of a study of shared clonotypes between healthy human individuals. The V segment lost 8 bases and the J segment 0 bases; nucleotides outside the gene matches: 19. Germline V gives CDR1 WSHSY, CDR2 SAAADI. CDR3 size: 19 residues. The protocol was immunoSEQ multiplex PCR, while the TCRdb copy is restricted to in-frame clones and leaves out a portion. The table includes roughly 2.4 million clones, 90% to 97% detected once. Study-wide findings and caveats: At large depth, rarefaction still showed sorted-subset sequencing to be incomplete.

Comment on this clone: Its antigen remains unidentified.

The sequenced material came from naive CD4+ T cells sorted from blood. Subset given: CD45RA+ positively selected. This chain uses TRBV10-2 with TRBJ1-3, with 7 bases that match TRBD1. The sequence was collected from a man between 18 and 35 years old in good health. CDR3 protein: CASQSPASDRYSSGNTIYF. The CDR3 DNA reads TGCGCCAGCCAATCCCCCGCTTCGGACAGGTATAGCTCTGGAAACACCATATATTTT.